This entry concerns a single TCR beta chain. Its antigen is currently unknown. The sample comes from a study of a mutant IDH1 vaccine in newly diagnosed glioma. Study information: Eight vaccinations were given in weeks 1, 3, 5, 7, 11, 15, 19 and 23. Treated individuals were approximately 60% male and 37.5% female, averaging roughly 43 years of age. Beforehand, treatment had been radiotherapy, temozolomide, or both; the majority received both. Findings of the study overall: Apparently unrelated to pseudoprogression were changes in the top peripheral T cell clonotypes.

Profiling relied on immunoSEQ multiplex PCR, and the TCRdb table lists in-frame clones only, not all of them. The sample has some 120,000 clones; around 80% are singletons. As for time point: week 11, during vaccination. Every vaccination contained 300 ug of the mutant IDH1 20-mer peptide and was paired with topical imiquimod. The sample consisted of PBMCs, taken from a glioma patient whose treatment included an IDH1 peptide vaccine. This sequence was found in a man between 35 and 55 years old with glioma.

The chain's CDR3 is CASSPSGQPNYGYTF. DNA for the CDR3: TGTGCCAGCTCACCGTCGGGACAGCCTAACTATGGCTACACCTTC. The chain couples TRBV18 to TRBJ1-2; 7 bases line up with TRBD1. The CDR3 has 15 amino acids. Germline V gene data show CDR1 as KGHSH and CDR2 as LQKENI. The J segment lost 0 bases and the V segment lost 3 bases, leaving 4 bases of the junction unmatched. The whole variable domain, remainder taken from reference TRBV18 and TRBJ1-2, is NAGVMQNPRHLVRRRGQEARLRCSPMKGHSHVYWYRQLPEEGLKFMVYLQKENIIDESGMPKERFSAEFPKEGPSILRIQQVVRGDSAAYFCASSPSGQPNYGYTFGSGTRLTVV.